One and the same sample provided the 18 T cell receptor beta chains below, sequenced in a study of T cell changes during pregnancy in multiple sclerosis. Only in-frame clones appear in the TCRdb table, and some are missing; sequencing was by immunoSEQ multiplex PCR. The sample comprises about 70,000 clones, around 90% of which are singletons, and less than 1.5% rests with the top ten. This specimen consisted of peripheral blood, obtained in the third trimester of pregnancy. These receptors were collected from a female donor in good health, enrolled as a control in a pregnancy study.

The chain recombines TRBV5-1 with TRBJ2-7; 16 nucleotides align to TRBD2. The V gene end was trimmed by 4 bases and the J gene end by 7 bases; junction bases not matched to a gene: 8. CDR3 length: 16 residues. Germline loops: CDR1 SGHRS, CDR2 YFSETQ. The CDR3 here is CASSPGTSGGAQEQYF. For the CDR3, the DNA is TGCGCCAGCAGCCCCGGGACTAGCGGGGGGGCGCAGGAGCAGTACTTC.

This chain uses TRBV6-5 with TRBJ2-7; 7 nucleotides line up with TRBD2. Germline CDR1 and CDR2: MNHEY and SVGAGI. The V and J ends lost 0 bases and 7 bases, in that order; junction bases with no gene match: 9. The CDR3 spans 15 residues. The CDR3 bases are TGTGCCAGCAGTTACTCAGGGAGGGGAGTGGGTGAGCAGTACTTC. Protein product: CASSYSGRGVGEQYF.

V usage is TRBV19 and J usage is TRBJ1-1; D perhaps matches TRBD1 (5 bases). CDR1 is LNHDA and CDR2 is SQIVND in the germline V gene (reference sequence). CDR3 length: 14 residues. Trimming shortened V by 7 bases and J by 0 bases, and 12 bases separated the two germline ends. The CDR3 loop reads CASNGGEMNTEAFF. The CDR3 region has the DNA TGTGCCAGTAATGGGGGGGAAATGAACACTGAAGCTTTCTTT.

The chain uses TRBV5-1 and TRBJ2-7; 11 nucleotides match TRBD1. The CDR3 is 14 amino acids. J was trimmed by 4 bases and V by 4 bases; bases with no gene match: 4. Per the germline V gene, CDR1 is SGHRS and CDR2 is YFSETQ. The CDR3 DNA follows: TGCGCCAGCAGCCTGGACAGGGGGCAATACGAGCAGTACTTC. Protein product: CASSLDRGQYEQYF.

The chain couples TRBV6-4 to TRBJ2-2; 7 nucleotides agree with TRBD2. CDR3 length: 15 amino acids. V gave up 3 bases and J gave up 3 bases; unmatched junction bases: 4. Per germline, CDR1 MRHNA and CDR2 SNTAGT. The CDR3 loop reads CASSDERGHTGELFF. For the CDR3, the DNA is TGTGCCAGCAGTGATGAGCGGGGCCACACCGGGGAGCTGTTTTTT.

This clone is a singleton in its sample. V gene TRBV9 combines with J gene TRBJ1-2, with unresolved D. In germline, CDR1 is SGDLS, CDR2 YYNGEE. V lost 0 bases, J lost 0 bases, and 12 bases lay in between. The CDR3 has 16 amino acids. As DNA, the CDR3 is TGTGCCAGCAGCGTAGCTACGGGGAAAGCTAACTATGGCTACACCTTC. This translates into CASSVATGKANYGYTF.

This clone was observed a single time. This chain uses TRBV7-9 with TRBJ2-7; the D gene is possibly TRBD1 (6 bases). The germline V and J ends were trimmed by 1 base and 0 bases, with 7 bases remaining between them. The CDR3 length is 14 residues. CDR1 SEHNR and CDR2 FQNEAQ come from the germline V gene (reference sequence). DNA for the CDR3: TGTGCCAGCAGCTTAGGGACAGTCTCCTACGAGCAGTACTTC. Translation gives CASSLGTVSYEQYF.

The CDR3 spells CASSYGTTTGELFF. The DNA of the CDR3 is TGTGCCAGCAGCTACGGGACAACCACCGGGGAGCTGTTTTTT. The V gene is TRBV5-4, the J gene TRBJ2-2; tentative D call: TRBD1 (6 bases). Germline CDR1 is SGHNT and CDR2 is YYREEE (reference sequence). CDR3 length: 14 residues. Trimming left V 3 bases short and J 4 bases short, with 10 bases between.

The V and J genes are TRBV5-6 and TRBJ1-1, with D possibly TRBD1 on 6 matching bases. CDR3 size: 14 residues. In germline, CDR1 is SGHDT, CDR2 YYEEEE. V was pared by 0 bases and J by 1 base, with 7 bases between. The CDR3 reads CASSLGGQNTEAFF. DNA of the CDR3: TGTGCCAGCAGCTTGGGGGGGCAGAACACTGAAGCTTTCTTT.

This chain joins TRBV10-3 and TRBJ2-2; 11 bases match TRBD1. CDR3 size: 13 residues. J gave up 6 bases and V 8 bases, and 2 bases lay outside the gene matches. Germline CDR1 is ENHRY and CDR2 is SYGVKD. The CDR3 loop reads CAIRDRGSGELFF. In DNA form, the CDR3 reads TGTGCCATCCGGGACAGGGGGTCCGGGGAGCTGTTTTTT.

This clone was observed a single time. The chain employs TRBV15 and TRBJ2-7; 7 bases are shared with TRBD2. V shed 0 bases, J shed 2 bases, and the junction held 7 bases outside the gene matches. Germline V gives CDR1 LNHNV, CDR2 YYDKDF (reference sequence). This CDR3 contains 16 residues. CDR3 coding DNA: TGTGCCACCAGCAGAGATGAGAGGGAGGGAACCTACGAGCAGTACTTC. Its protein is CATSRDEREGTYEQYF.

This rearrangement joins TRBV9 to TRBJ2-5; tentatively, D is TRBD1 (7 bases). CDR1 and CDR2 (germline): SGDLS, YYNGEE. The V gene lost 1 base and the J gene lost 2 bases, with 15 bases spanning the gap. This CDR3 spans 16 amino acids. Here the CDR3 reads CASSVRAGQPQETQYF. In nucleotides, the CDR3 is TGTGCCAGCAGCGTACGTGCGGGACAGCCACAAGAGACCCAGTACTTC.

The V call is TRBV10-3, the J call TRBJ1-1; the match to TRBD1 covers 7 bases. V lost 6 bases to trimming and J lost 0 bases; unmatched junction nucleotides: 4. The CDR3 is made up of 14 amino acids. Germline CDR1 reads ENHRY; CDR2 reads SYGVKD. Written as DNA, the CDR3 is TGTGCCATCAGAGGGGACAGATTGAACACTGAAGCTTTCTTT. Encoded protein: CAIRGDRLNTEAFF.

This clone showed up just a few times. The chain uses TRBV4-2 and TRBJ2-2; 10 bases align to TRBD2. The V gene's germline CDR1 is LGHNA and CDR2 YNFKEQ. V lost 1 base to trimming and J lost 6 bases; unmatched junction nucleotides: 5. The CDR3 is 16 amino acids. CDR3 nucleotides: TGTGCCAGCAGCCAAGTCGAGCGGGGGGGCCCCGGGGAGCTGTTTTTT. Its translation: CASSQVERGGPGELFF.

V and J are TRBV6-1 and TRBJ2-2, with 7 bases identical to TRBD2. CDR1 is MNHNS, CDR2 SASEGT, per germline. V lost 6 bases, J lost 4 bases, and 5 bases stayed unmatched. The CDR3 extends over 14 amino acids. Here the CDR3 DNA reads TGTGCCAGCAGGGCCCTAGCGGTCACCGGGGAGCTGTTTTTT. Translation: CASRALAVTGELFF.

V gene TRBV30 combines with J gene TRBJ1-6; D gene unclear. Trimming took 0 bases from V and 8 from J, leaving 8 bases between them. The CDR3 has 13 amino acids. Germline assignment: CDR1 GTSNPN and CDR2 SVGIG (reference sequence). DNA of the CDR3: TGTGCCTGGAGTGTTCGGCGGGATTCACCCCTCCACTTT. This translates into CAWSVRRDSPLHF.

V usage is TRBV11-2 and J usage is TRBJ1-5; D unresolved. Between the trimmed V and J ends, which lost 0 bases and 8 bases, there was a span of 8 bases. This CDR3 is 13 amino acids long. Per the germline V gene, CDR1 is SGHAT and CDR2 is FQNNGV. CDR3 coding DNA: TGTGCCAGCAGCTTAGATTGGCAGGAGCCCCAGCATTTT. Translating it yields CASSLDWQEPQHF. The whole variable domain, remainder taken from reference TRBV11-2 and TRBJ1-5, is EAGVAQSPRYKIIEKRQSVAFWCNPISGHATLYWYQQILGQGPKLLIQFQNNGVVDDSQLPKDRFSAERLKGVDSTLKIQPAKLEDSAVYLCASSLDWQEPQHFGDGTRLSIL.

The chain uses TRBV4-1 and TRBJ1-4, with a tentative D call TRBD1 (6 bases). The CDR3 length is 14 residues. Germline loops: CDR1 MGHRA, CDR2 YSYEKL. V gave up 3 bases and J gave up 8 bases, with 13 bases separating them. The CDR3 DNA sequence: TGCGCCAGCAGCCAGAATCTAGGGGGAGAAAAACTGTTTTTT. Translating it yields CASSQNLGGEKLFF.